Below, 10 T cell receptor beta chains from the same sample are listed, as sequenced in a study of cytomegalovirus exposure and HLA in healthy donors. Use of 60 Vbeta and 13 Jbeta primers characterized the PCR. Sequencing used immunoSEQ multiplex PCR; TCRdb keeps in-frame clones, though not all of them. The table has 150,000 or so clones, 65% to 90% seen once. The specimen sequenced was PBMCs. These receptors all come from a man in his fifties in good health and CMV-seropositive.

This clone was detected only once. The rearrangement uses TRBV5-1 and TRBJ1-1, with no clear D. V was shortened by 0 bases and J by 1 base, with 7 bases between the two germline ends. The CDR3 runs to 14 residues. Germline CDR1 SGHRS, CDR2 YFSETQ. The CDR3 here is CASSLVSGNTEAFF. The CDR3 bases are TGCGCCAGCAGCTTGGTCTCCGGGAACACTGAAGCTTTCTTT.

V gene TRBV19 combines with J gene TRBJ2-3; TRBD2 might be the D (5 bases). Trimming removed 5 bases at V and 4 bases at J, with 13 bases between. The CDR3 has 14 amino acids. Germline CDR1 and CDR2: LNHDA and SQIVND (reference sequence). The CDR3 spells CASSWASKSDTQYF. The CDR3 nucleotides read TGTGCCAGTAGTTGGGCTAGCAAATCAGATACGCAGTATTTT. Together with reference TRBV19 and TRBJ2-3, the CDR3 gives the full variable domain: DGGITQSPKYLFRKEGQNVTLSCEQNLNHDAMYWYRQDPGQGLRLIYYSQIVNDFQKGDIAEGYSVSREKKESFPLTVTSAQKNPTAFYLCASSWASKSDTQYFGPGTRLTVL.

The chain carries TRBV4-1 and TRBJ2-3; 9 bases align to TRBD2. The CDR3 sequence is 16 residues long. Germline V lookup: CDR1 MGHRA, CDR2 YSYEKL. After removal of 3 bases from V and 3 bases from J, the junction contained 7 bases not matched to a gene. Here the CDR3 DNA reads TGCGCCAGCAGCCAGGGGGGACTAGCAGATACAGATACGCAGTATTTT. Its translation is CASSQGGLADTDTQYF.

The chain links TRBV29-1 to TRBJ1-5; D unresolved. V lost 4 bases and J lost 12, with 16 bases in between. The CDR3 has 12 residues. Germline V gene lookup returns CDR1 SQVTM and CDR2 ANQGSEA. The CDR3 DNA follows: TGCAGCGTTGGCAGTGGACTCGGGGACCAGCATTTT. Its protein is CSVGSGLGDQHF.

The chain joins TRBV27 to TRBJ1-1; the match to TRBD1 covers 9 bases. CDR3 size: 14 residues. V shed 5 bases and J 6 bases; nucleotides not matched to a gene: 7. From germline, CDR1 is MNHEY and CDR2 SMNVEV (reference sequence). The CDR3 loop reads CASSLTGGVPEAFF. The CDR3, as DNA: TGTGCCAGCAGTCTGACAGGGGGAGTACCTGAAGCTTTCTTT.

V gene TRBV5-1 combines with J gene TRBJ2-1; 8 bases match TRBD2. J gave up 5 bases and V 0 bases, and 7 bases lay outside the gene matches. This CDR3 has 16 amino acids. Germline V gene data show CDR1 as SGHRS and CDR2 as YFSETQ. The CDR3 DNA follows: TGCGCCAGCAGCTTGGACTTAGCGGGGAGCCACAATGAGCAGTTCTTC. Translation gives CASSLDLAGSHNEQFF.

V gene TRBV10-3 combines with J gene TRBJ1-1, with D possibly matching TRBD1 (5 bases). V lost 0 bases to trimming and J lost 1 base, with 12 bases between them. The germline V gene has CDR1 ENHRY and CDR2 SYGVKD. The CDR3 consists of 16 residues. CDR3 in amino acids: CAISESRIGQNTEAFF. The CDR3 DNA sequence: TGTGCCATCAGTGAGTCGAGAATCGGACAGAACACTGAAGCTTTCTTT.

The chain combines TRBV29-1 with TRBJ1-1; no firm D call. In germline, CDR1 is SQVTM, CDR2 ANQGSEA. Trimming shortened V by 1 base and J by 2 bases, and 14 bases separated the two germline ends. The CDR3 is made up of 15 amino acids. The DNA for the CDR3 is TGCAGCGTTGAAGGTAGGAGCAGAATTAACACTGAAGCTTTCTTT. As protein: CSVEGRSRINTEAFF.

The genes are TRBV19 and TRBJ1-3, with a tentative D call TRBD1 (5 bases). The CDR3 is 16 amino acids. The germline V and J ends were trimmed by 2 bases and 0 bases, with 11 bases remaining between them. CDR1 and CDR2 from the germline V gene are LNHDA and SQIVND (reference sequence). The CDR3 DNA follows: TGTGCCAGTAGTATAACAGGTATTACCTCTGGAAACACCATATATTTT. Translating gives CASSITGITSGNTIYF.

The V gene is TRBV29-1, the J gene TRBJ2-5, with D possibly TRBD1 on 6 matching bases. V was pared by 6 bases and J by 2 bases, with 16 bases between. The CDR3 is made up of 14 amino acids. Germline CDR1 reads SQVTM; CDR2 reads ANQGSEA. The CDR3 spells CSVPQGPSQETQYF. The CDR3 coding sequence is TGCAGCGTGCCACAGGGTCCATCGCAAGAGACCCAGTACTTC.